These 5 T cell receptor beta chains came from one sample sequenced in a study of cytomegalovirus exposure and HLA in healthy donors. The PCR employed 60 Vbeta primers together with 13 Jbeta primers. Measured with immunoSEQ multiplex PCR; TCRdb has only the in-frame clones, and not every one. This sample carries roughly 200,000 clones, about 9.4% of them seen once, and the ten largest clones take roughly 1.3%. Sequencing input: PBMCs. The receptor source for this set is a woman in her thirties in good health and CMV-seropositive.

This clone was seen only a few times. The chain employs TRBV2 and TRBJ2-1; the match to TRBD2 covers 7 bases. The CDR3 is made up of 16 amino acids. With V trimmed by 6 bases and J by 5 bases, 13 bases remained unmatched. Germline CDR1 reads SNHLY; CDR2 reads FYNNEI. CDR3 region: CASRDASGLSNNEQFF. The CDR3 DNA is TGTGCCAGCAGAGATGCTAGCGGATTATCGAACAATGAGCAGTTCTTC.

This clone was detected once. The V call is TRBV19, the J call TRBJ2-2, with D perhaps matching TRBD2 (5 bases). CDR1 and CDR2 (germline): LNHDA, SQIVND (reference sequence). This CDR3 region has 15 residues. With 4 bases removed from V and 3 bases from J, the gap between germline ends came to 12 bases. Here the CDR3 reads CASSNGVLDTGELFF. Written as DNA, the CDR3 is TGTGCCAGTAGTAACGGGGTCCTGGACACCGGGGAGCTGTTTTTT. Full variable domain (outside the CDR3, taken from reference TRBV19 and TRBJ2-2): DGGITQSPKYLFRKEGQNVTLSCEQNLNHDAMYWYRQDPGQGLRLIYYSQIVNDFQKGDIAEGYSVSREKKESFPLTVTSAQKNPTAFYLCASSNGVLDTGELFFGEGSRLTVL.

The chain is built from TRBV5-5 and TRBJ2-7, with 8 nucleotides matching TRBD1. V trimming: 2 bases; J trimming: 6 bases; junction bases outside the gene matches: 7. Germline CDR1 and CDR2: SGHKS and YYEKEE (reference sequence). The CDR3 extends over 14 amino acids. This CDR3 reads CASSFSGGISEQYF. In nucleotides, the CDR3 is TGTGCCAGCAGCTTCTCAGGGGGCATCAGCGAGCAGTACTTC.

This clone was observed a handful of times. The V gene is TRBV9, the J gene TRBJ1-2, with D possibly being TRBD1 (5 bases). The CDR3 has 17 amino acids. Germline loops: CDR1 SGDLS, CDR2 YYNGEE. V was clipped by 1 base and J by 0 bases, with 16 bases between them. The CDR3 spells CASSVLGTFLTNYGYTF. Here the CDR3 DNA reads TGTGCCAGCAGCGTACTAGGGACTTTCCTTACTAACTATGGCTACACCTTC.

V gene TRBV25-1 combines with J gene TRBJ2-7; TRBD2 matches at 7 bases. The CDR3 is 15 amino acids. With V trimmed by 8 bases and J by 4 bases, 14 bases remained unmatched. Germline values: CDR1 MGHDK, CDR2 SYGVNS. CDR3 protein: CASREASGPFYEQYF. The DNA for the CDR3 is TGTGCCAGCCGGGAGGCTAGCGGACCTTTTTACGAGCAGTACTTC.